These 31 T cell receptor beta chains came from one sample sequenced in a study of blood T cell repertoires in COVID-19. Sequencing used immunoSEQ multiplex PCR; TCRdb keeps in-frame clones, though not all of them. This sample has about 36,000 clones; about 82% occur once, and the top ten carry over 13%. Sequences were obtained from peripheral blood. These receptors all come from a human donor in a cohort sampled during active COVID-19.

The chain uses TRBV7-3 and TRBJ2-1; a weak D match, TRBD2 (6 bases). The germline V and J ends were trimmed by 4 bases and 9 bases, with 10 bases remaining between them. Germline V gene lookup returns CDR1 SGHTA and CDR2 FQGTGA. This CDR3 is 12 amino acids long. The CDR3 DNA reads TGTGCCAGCAGCTCCTCCGGGGGTGAGCAGTTCTTC. It codes for CASSSSGGEQFF.

A note on this clone: Other DNA sequences of this sample code for an identical CDR3. CDR3 DNA: TGTGCCAGCAGCTTAGCGGACAGAGGAGAGACCCAGTACTTC. This gives the protein CASSLADRGETQYF. The rearrangement links TRBV7-8 to TRBJ2-5, with D possibly matching TRBD1 (6 bases). CDR1 and CDR2 from the germline V gene are SGHVS and FQNEAQ. The CDR3 is 14 residues long. V lost 0 bases and J lost 4, with 9 bases in between.

In the case of this clone: Sequence at one end of the junction differs from germline and may be a read error. V is TRBV7-7 and J is TRBJ2-1; 11 bases are shared with TRBD2. This CDR3 is built from 15 residues. Germline V gene sequence: CDR1 SSHAT, CDR2 FNYEAQ (reference sequence). The CDR3 coding sequence is TGTGCTAGCAGCTTAGATGTAGCGGGGGGGCAAGAGCAGTTCTTC. Translated, it gives CASSLDVAGGQEQFF.

This clone was found once. The rearrangement joins TRBV6-5 to TRBJ1-2; 7 nucleotides agree with TRBD1. This CDR3 is 13 amino acids long. The trim removed 6 bases at V and 7 bases at J, leaving 8 bases unmatched. Per the germline V gene, CDR1 is MNHEY and CDR2 is SVGAGI. The CDR3 reads CASSADRESGYTF. The CDR3 coding sequence is TGTGCCAGCAGCGCAGACAGGGAAAGTGGCTACACCTTC.

The chain is built from TRBV5-4 and TRBJ2-5; 7 nucleotides align to TRBD1. The CDR3 runs 14 residues. The germline V gene encodes CDR1 SGHNT and CDR2 YYREEE (reference sequence). After removal of 7 bases from V and 3 bases from J, the junction contained 9 bases not matched to a gene. The CDR3, as DNA: TGTGCCAGCCTACAACAGGGGCAGAAAGAGACCCAGTACTTC. Translation gives CASLQQGQKETQYF.

This clone was seen only a few times. This chain connects TRBV18 to TRBJ1-1; the D gene is possibly TRBD1 (6 bases). The CDR3 has 12 amino acids. Trimming pared 5 bases from V and 4 bases from J, leaving 8 bases between. Germline values: CDR1 KGHSH, CDR2 LQKENI. The CDR3 loop reads CASSGQLTEAFF. The CDR3, as DNA: TGTGCCAGCTCAGGACAGCTCACTGAAGCTTTCTTT.

The rearrangement links TRBV6-6 to TRBJ1-2; possibly TRBD1 for D (5 bases). CDR3 size: 14 residues. With 7 bases removed from V and 4 bases from J, the gap between germline ends came to 16 bases. Germline V gene sequence: CDR1 MNHNY, CDR2 SVGAGI (reference sequence). CDR3 amino acids: CASTYPGTGYGYTF. In DNA, the CDR3 is TGTGCCAGCACTTATCCAGGAACAGGCTATGGCTACACCTTC.

The chain uses TRBV5-4 and TRBJ2-3, with D possibly being TRBD1 (6 bases). With 0 bases removed from V and 5 bases from J, the gap between germline ends came to 13 bases. Per germline, CDR1 SGHNT and CDR2 YYREEE (reference sequence). The CDR3 length is 15 residues. CDR3 residues: CASSLVGASGDTQYF. The DNA of the CDR3 is TGTGCCAGCAGCTTGGTGGGGGCGAGTGGAGATACGCAGTATTTT.

This clone was observed a single time. This chain uses TRBV9 with TRBJ2-3, with TRBD2 matching 10 bases. From germline, CDR1 is SGDLS and CDR2 YYNGEE. Germline trimming cut 2 bases from V and 2 bases from J; bases unmatched to any gene: 5. There are 16 residues in the CDR3. The CDR3 here is CASSVGLAVNTDTQYF. DNA for the CDR3: TGTGCCAGCAGCGTCGGACTAGCGGTTAACACAGATACGCAGTATTTT. Filled out from reference TRBV9 and TRBJ2-3, the complete variable domain reads DSGVTQTPKHLITATGQRVTLRCSPRSGDLSVYWYQQSLDQGLQFLIQYYNGEERAKGNILERFSAQQFPDLHSELNLSSLELGDSALYFCASSVGLAVNTDTQYFGPGTRLTVL.

The chain employs TRBV11-2 and TRBJ2-5; 7 bases map to TRBD2. Germline trimming cut 1 base from V and 5 bases from J; bases unmatched to any gene: 7. This CDR3 spans 15 amino acids. Germline loops: CDR1 SGHAT, CDR2 FQNNGV. The CDR3 is CASSLVGGGLETQYF. The CDR3 DNA follows: TGTGCCAGCAGCTTAGTGGGGGGGGGTCTTGAGACCCAGTACTTC.

This chain joins TRBV4-1 and TRBJ1-2, with 7 bases fitting TRBD1. The CDR3 covers 15 residues. Trimming at V came to 5 bases and at J to 5 bases, leaving 11 bases not matched to a gene. Germline V gives CDR1 MGHRA, CDR2 YSYEKL. CDR3 DNA: TGCGCCAGCAGCGAGAGGGGGACAGAGCCGTATGGCTACACCTTC. Encoded protein: CASSERGTEPYGYTF.

The V call is TRBV7-5, the J call TRBJ2-7; the table gives TRBD1 as D, unverified against the DNA. TRBV7-5 is noted as a pseudogene. The CDR3 loop spans 13 amino acids. The CDR3 DNA reads as TGTGCCAGAAGGGAAAGGGGTTACCACGAGCAGTACTTC. Translation gives CARRERGYHEQYF.

This clone was seen a few times. V and J are TRBV7-9 and TRBJ1-6; 7 nucleotides agree with TRBD1. CDR1 is SEHNR, CDR2 FQNEAQ, per germline (reference sequence). J lost 8 bases, V lost 4 bases, and 2 bases had no gene match. This CDR3 is 13 amino acids long. As DNA, the CDR3 is TGTGCCAGCAGCTCAACAGGGGATTCACCCCTCCACTTT. Translation gives CASSSTGDSPLHF.

V and J are TRBV7-2 and TRBJ2-2, with 8 bases fitting TRBD2. V trimming: 0 bases; J trimming: 6 bases; junction bases outside the gene matches: 6. Per the germline V gene, CDR1 is SGHTA and CDR2 is FQGNSA. This CDR3 comprises 16 residues. CDR3 sequence: CASSLARGGAAGELFF. The CDR3 DNA is TGTGCCAGCAGCTTAGCCCGGGGGGGAGCGGCCGGGGAGCTGTTTTTT.

J is TRBJ1-1 and V is TRBV4-2; perhaps TRBD1 as D (5 bases). Germline CDR1 and CDR2: LGHNA and YNFKEQ. The CDR3 is 17 residues long. V was cut by 3 bases and J by 5 bases, with 22 bases left in between. CDR3 DNA: TGTGCCAGCAGCCAGACGCACCGGAGGGGATATGGGACTGAAGCTTTCTTT. As protein: CASSQTHRRGYGTEAFF.

On this clone itself: Other DNA sequences from this sample encode an identical CDR3 as well. CDR3 DNA: TGTGCCAGCAGCCTCTTGGGCCAGCCCCAGCATTTT. Protein sequence: CASSLLGQPQHF. The chain couples TRBV11-2 to TRBJ1-5; D ambiguous. The length of the CDR3 is 12 residues. Germline CDR1 is SGHAT and CDR2 is FQNNGV. Trimming stripped 5 bases from V and 7 bases from J, with 9 bases between.

This clone occurred once. The chain uses TRBV3-1 (or the pseudogene TRBV3-2) and TRBJ2-4; D is undetermined. CDR1 LGHDT and CDR2 YNNKEL come from the germline V gene (reference sequence). The CDR3 loop spans 15 amino acids. V lost 0 bases, J lost 0 bases, and 6 bases lay in between. The CDR3 here is CASSQDAVAKNIQYF. The CDR3 bases are TGTGCCAGCAGCCAAGATGCGGTAGCCAAAAACATTCAGTACTTC.

The V call is TRBV5-1, the J call TRBJ1-1; D unresolved. The CDR3 is 14 residues long. Germline V gene sequence: CDR1 SGHRS, CDR2 YFSETQ. Trimming took off 4 bases at V and 1 base at J, with 11 bases between the two ends. For the CDR3, the DNA is TGCGCCAGCAGCGAACCCCACGGGAACACTGAAGCTTTCTTT. Translated, it gives CASSEPHGNTEAFF.

The V call is TRBV5-5, the J call TRBJ1-5; possibly TRBD1 for D (6 bases). Trimming removed 0 bases from V and 7 bases from J, with 20 bases in between. Germline assignment: CDR1 SGHKS and CDR2 YYEKEE (reference sequence). This CDR3 has 17 residues. CDR3 coding DNA: TGTGCCAGCAGCTTGGAAATCACAATGACAGGAGGCCAGCCCCAGCATTTT. Translated: CASSLEITMTGGQPQHF.

This clone was counted only a few times. The J gene is TRBJ2-7, the V gene TRBV7-9; D not resolved. The CDR3 consists of 14 residues. The germline V gene has CDR1 SEHNR and CDR2 FQNEAQ (reference sequence). V was cut by 0 bases and J by 1 base, with 7 bases left in between. The CDR3 DNA reads TGTGCCAGCAGCTTAGCCCCGTTATCCTACGAGCAGTACTTC. Its translation: CASSLAPLSYEQYF.

This clone occurred once. The gene calls are TRBV19 and TRBJ2-5; 8 bases align to TRBD1. Trimming at V came to 8 bases and at J to 5 bases, leaving 10 bases not matched to a gene. This CDR3 comprises 14 residues. CDR1 LNHDA and CDR2 SQIVND come from the germline V gene (reference sequence). This CDR3 reads CASRGRGRFETQYF. The CDR3 region has the DNA TGTGCCAGTCGGGGCAGGGGGCGCTTCGAGACCCAGTACTTC.

This clone was observed a handful of times. The chain combines TRBV6-5 with TRBJ1-1; TRBD1 is a possible D gene (5 bases). In germline, CDR1 is MNHEY, CDR2 SVGAGI. V shed 2 bases and J shed 3 bases, with 16 bases lying between them. The CDR3 length is 16 residues. The DNA of the CDR3 is TGTGCCAGCAGTTACGGGACTTCGGGACCGGACACTGAAGCTTTCTTT. Translating it yields CASSYGTSGPDTEAFF.

The rearrangement links TRBV7-2 to TRBJ1-2; 7 bases fit TRBD1. There are 15 residues in the CDR3. Germline lookup yields CDR1 SGHTA and CDR2 FQGNSA. The junction had 11 bases not matched to a gene; V was cut back by 6 bases and J by 4 bases. This CDR3 is CASSRQGNIFYGYTF. For the CDR3, the DNA is TGTGCCAGCAGTCGACAGGGTAACATCTTCTATGGCTACACCTTC.

This chain links TRBV19 with TRBJ2-3; 8 nucleotides line up with TRBD2. In germline, CDR1 is LNHDA, CDR2 SQIVND (reference sequence). V lost 1 base and J lost 2; bases outside the gene matches: 2. The CDR3 contains 15 residues. CDR3 nucleotides: TGTGCCAGTAGTATAGCGGGGGGGCTCACAGATACGCAGTATTTT. Its translation is CASSIAGGLTDTQYF.

This chain uses TRBV19 with TRBJ1-5, with a possible D match to TRBD1 (5 bases). V gave up 6 bases and J gave up 7 bases, with 16 bases separating them. Germline CDR1 reads LNHDA; CDR2 reads SQIVND (reference sequence). This CDR3 spans 14 amino acids. CDR3 amino acids: CASSTTGGRQPQHF. In DNA form, the CDR3 reads TGTGCCAGTAGCACTACGGGGGGAAGGCAGCCCCAGCATTTT.

The table lists this clone with a few counts. The rearrangement uses TRBV2 and TRBJ1-5; tentative D call: TRBD1 (5 bases). The CDR3 sequence is 14 residues long. The germline CDR1 and CDR2 sequences are SNHLY and FYNNEI. Trimming left V 4 bases short and J 6 bases short, with 13 bases between. In DNA, the CDR3 is TGTGCCAGCAGTGGGGACTCCCGGGGTCAGCCCCAGCATTTT. Translated: CASSGDSRGQPQHF. The full variable domain, in which reference TRBV2 and TRBJ1-5 provide the parts outside the CDR3, is EPEVTQTPSHQVTQMGQEVILRCVPISNHLYFYWYRQILGQKVEFLVSFYNNEISEKSEIFDDQFSVERPDGSNFTLKIRSTKLEDSAMYFCASSGDSRGQPQHFGDGTRLSIL.

This chain uses TRBV15 with TRBJ1-5, with D possibly being TRBD1 (6 bases). V was cut by 3 bases and J by 5 bases, with 14 bases left in between. Germline CDR1 reads LNHNV; CDR2 reads YYDKDF (reference sequence). The length of the CDR3 is 15 residues. This CDR3 reads CATSRSRDTHQPQHF. CDR3 coding DNA: TGTGCCACCAGCAGGTCCCGGGACACCCATCAGCCCCAGCATTTT.

The chain recombines TRBV30 with TRBJ1-5; D gene unclear. The CDR3 is 13 amino acids. CDR1 is GTSNPN, CDR2 SVGIG, per germline (reference sequence). Trimming removed 2 bases from V and 4 bases from J, with 9 bases in between. CDR3 in amino acids: CAWSYDGNQPQHF. The DNA for the CDR3 is TGTGCCTGGAGTTATGACGGGAATCAGCCCCAGCATTTT.

This chain joins TRBV6-6 and TRBJ2-7; 7 bases match TRBD2. With V trimmed by 11 bases and J by 3 bases, 7 bases remained unmatched. CDR1 and CDR2 (germline): MNHNY, SVGAGI (reference sequence). The CDR3 loop spans 12 amino acids. CDR3 protein: CAVRGGDYEQYF. As DNA, the CDR3 is TGTGCCGTAAGGGGAGGGGACTACGAGCAGTACTTC.

The chain employs TRBV19 and TRBJ2-7; possible D gene TRBD1, 6 bases. V gave up 2 bases and J gave up 5 bases, with 13 bases separating them. The CDR3 is made up of 14 amino acids. The germline V gene encodes CDR1 LNHDA and CDR2 SQIVND (reference sequence). The CDR3 here is CASSIIGRGDEQYF. CDR3 DNA sequence: TGTGCCAGTAGTATAATAGGCAGGGGCGACGAGCAGTACTTC.

The chain joins TRBV6-6 to TRBJ1-6; D ambiguous. CDR1 is MNHNY, CDR2 SVGAGI, per germline (reference sequence). The CDR3 has 15 amino acids. The V gene lost 7 bases and the J gene lost 0 bases, with 10 bases spanning the gap. DNA for the CDR3: TGTGCCAGCAATCCGGAGAGCTCCTATAATTCACCCCTCCACTTT. Translated: CASNPESSYNSPLHF.